This is a list of T cell receptor beta chains from one sample in a study of blood T cell repertoires in COVID-19. Using immunoSEQ multiplex PCR, the repertoire was profiled, and TCRdb retains in-frame clones only, with some absent. In the table there are around 100,000 clones, roughly 84% of which are singletons. Sequenced input: peripheral blood. The receptors originated from a human donor in a cohort sampled during active COVID-19. Each CDR3 is given with its conserved first and last residue.

CDR3: CASSISSGSTEAFF
length: 14
J: TRBJ1-1
V: TRBV19

CDR3: CAWSGTGQGSGNTIYF
length: 16
J: TRBJ1-3
V: TRBV30

CDR3: CASTGGQGNEKLFF
length: 14
J: TRBJ1-4
V: TRBV5-1

CDR3: CASSPKSYFAGQYF
length: 14
J: TRBJ2-7
V: TRBV10-1

CDR3: CASSTASGQETQYF
length: 14
J: TRBJ2-5
V: TRBV5-1

CDR3: CASSEVGSGRGGPSYEQFF
length: 19
J: TRBJ2-1
V: TRBV6-1

CDR3: CASSVTSGNTGETQYF
length: 16
J: TRBJ2-5
V: TRBV9

CDR3: CASSSVDRVLEYF
length: 13
J: TRBJ2-7
V: TRBV5-5

CDR3: CASSVMEGYGYTF
length: 13
J: TRBJ1-2
V: TRBV9

CDR3: CASSRLPMTALGAFF
length: 15
J: TRBJ1-1
V: TRBV4-1

CDR3: CASSLGRGPEISDSPLHF
length: 18
J: TRBJ1-6
V: TRBV11-2

CDR3: CASSLDITNQPQHF
length: 14
J: TRBJ1-5
V: TRBV11-2

CDR3: CASSLFGAGVNYGYTF
length: 16
J: TRBJ1-2
V: TRBV27

CDR3: CASSFGGTGFYEQYF
length: 15
J: TRBJ2-7
V: TRBV11-3

CDR3: CASSLVGGDTQYF
length: 13
J: TRBJ2-3
V: TRBV5-4

CDR3: CASSAGIQPQHF
length: 12
J: TRBJ1-5
V: TRBV6-2/TRBV6-3

CDR3: CASSLDLRQGGEKLFF
length: 16
J: TRBJ1-4
V: TRBV11-2

CDR3: CSVGGYNEKLFF
length: 12
J: TRBJ1-4
V: TRBV29-1

CDR3: CASSLNMVGGGRETQYF
length: 17
J: TRBJ2-5
V: TRBV28

CDR3: CASSPGQARRYEQYF
length: 15
J: TRBJ2-7
V: TRBV19

CDR3: CASSLGVAYEQYF
length: 13
J: TRBJ2-7
V: TRBV7-2

CDR3: CASSPRQGLDTQYF
length: 14
J: TRBJ2-3
V: TRBV18

CDR3: CASSITGVNTEAFF
length: 14
J: TRBJ1-1
V: TRBV19

CDR3: CASSYNNRQRASGANVLTF
length: 19
J: TRBJ2-6
V: TRBV6-2/TRBV6-3

CDR3: CASSLLTSPQETQYF
length: 15
J: TRBJ2-5
V: TRBV11-2

CDR3: CSVVRETTSHTQYF
length: 14
J: TRBJ2-3
V: TRBV29-1

CDR3: CASSPGLAGAGTGELFF
length: 17
J: TRBJ2-2
V: TRBV3-1/TRBV3-2

CDR3: CASSQGQAKQPQHF
length: 14
J: TRBJ1-5
V: TRBV4-1

CDR3: CASSLAGQNTEAFF
length: 14
J: TRBJ1-1
V: TRBV5-1

CDR3: CATSNRDTASYEQYF
length: 15
J: TRBJ2-7
V: TRBV15

CDR3: CASSSGGSNQPQHF
length: 14
J: TRBJ1-5
V: TRBV2

CDR3: CASVKNPLIEKLFF
length: 14
J: TRBJ1-4
V: TRBV2

CDR3: CASSQARQSYEQYF
length: 14
J: TRBJ2-7
V: TRBV3-1/TRBV3-2

CDR3: CASSTGALADTQYF
length: 14
J: TRBJ2-3
V: TRBV7-2

CDR3: CASRSRTGGITYEQYF
length: 16
J: TRBJ2-7
V: TRBV12-2

CDR3: CASSLQASNTEAFF
length: 14
J: TRBJ1-1
V: TRBV5-1

CDR3: CASSVGTSTEQYF
length: 13
J: TRBJ2-7
V: TRBV9

CDR3: CASSPSGRVDEQYF
length: 14
J: TRBJ2-7
V: TRBV18